The clone carrying this T cell receptor (beta chain) was seen ten or more times. The antigen is undetermined. This specimen belongs to a study of early T cells in non-severe SARS-CoV-2 infection. At the level of the study: Whole-blood bulk RNA, unsorted, was sequenced, and chains were unpaired. Overall study findings and caveats: Sequences matched to VDJdb favored anti-spike CD8 responses, while private and CD4 specificities were missed.

The CDR3 extends over 15 amino acids. Germline trimming cut 6 bases from V and 3 bases from J; bases unmatched to any gene: 11. Per germline, CDR1 LNHDA and CDR2 SQIVND (reference sequence). Individual cDNA molecules were tagged with unique molecular identifiers. Each CDR3 protein is one row after TCRdb ran MiXCR on the 5' RACE reads. The sample consists of 55,000 to 70,000 distinct CDR3 sequences, approximately 5.6% of them appearing once. V and J are TRBV19 and TRBJ2-7; 7 bases agree with TRBD2. The receptor was isolated from an adult who was a healthcare worker with PCR-confirmed SARS-CoV-2 infection or an uninfected control (not recorded which). The sequenced sample consisted of whole blood. CDR3 nucleotide sequence: TGTGCCAGTAGAGCCGGGGGGAGGGCGGACTACGAGCAGTACTTC. As protein: CASRAGGRADYEQYF.